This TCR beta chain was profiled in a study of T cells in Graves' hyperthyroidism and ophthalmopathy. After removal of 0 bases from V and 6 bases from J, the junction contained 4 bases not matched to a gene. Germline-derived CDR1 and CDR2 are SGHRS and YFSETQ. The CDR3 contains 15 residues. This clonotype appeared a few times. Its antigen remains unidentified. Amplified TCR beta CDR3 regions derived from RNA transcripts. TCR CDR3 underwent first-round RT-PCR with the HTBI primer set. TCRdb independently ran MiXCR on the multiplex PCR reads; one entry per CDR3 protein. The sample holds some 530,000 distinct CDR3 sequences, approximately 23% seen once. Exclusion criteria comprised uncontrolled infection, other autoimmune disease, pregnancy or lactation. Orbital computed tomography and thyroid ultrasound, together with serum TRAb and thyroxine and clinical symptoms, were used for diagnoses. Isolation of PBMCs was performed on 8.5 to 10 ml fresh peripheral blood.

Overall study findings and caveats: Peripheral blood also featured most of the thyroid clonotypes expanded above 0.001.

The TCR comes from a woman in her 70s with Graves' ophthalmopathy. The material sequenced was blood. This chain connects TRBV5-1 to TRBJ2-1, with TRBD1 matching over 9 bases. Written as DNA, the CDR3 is TGCGCCAGCAGCTTGGAGGGACAGGGTATCAATGAGCAGTTCTTC. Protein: CASSLEGQGINEQFF.